The rows below give T cell receptor beta chains drawn from one sample of a study of blood T cell repertoires in COVID-19. This table comes from immunoSEQ multiplex PCR, and its TCRdb copy is limited to in-frame clones, with some not included. The sample has fewer than 30,000 clones, 70% to 90% seen once. The sample taken for sequencing was peripheral blood. The receptors here all came from a woman of 80 years or more with COVID-19, enrolled during active disease. The CDR3 runs from the conserved cysteine through the conserved F or W. D genes are given only for firm matches. Part of the rows lack a size; the others show once, few, many or a class for expanded clones.

J gene,D gene,clone size,V gene,CDR3 protein,CDR3 DNA
TRBJ2-5,-,-,TRBV10-1,CARLNQETQYF,TGCGCCAGGCTAAACCAAGAGACCCAGTACTTC
TRBJ1-5,-,few,TRBV10-3,CAISESDRQPRNQPQHF,TGTGCCATCAGTGAGTCGGACAGACAGCCTAGGAATCAGCCCCAGCATTTT
TRBJ1-2,-,-,TRBV6-5,CASSYSHSQPYGGYTF,TGTGCCAGCAGTTACTCCCATTCTCAACCATACGGTGGCTACACCTTC
TRBJ1-2,TRBD1,-,TRBV6-5,CASSRDSQTYGYTF,TGTGCCAGCAGCAGGGACAGCCAGACCTATGGCTACACCTTC
TRBJ1-2,TRBD1,-,TRBV6-6,CASSYFDRGLGGYTF,TGTGCCAGCAGTTACTTTGACAGGGGGCTGGGCGGCTACACCTTC
TRBJ2-5,TRBD2,-,TRBV2,CASSLLAVTGETQYF,TGTGCCAGCAGCCTTCTAGCGGTTACCGGGGAGACCCAGTACTTC
TRBJ2-7,-,-,TRBV6-5,CASSYTMTGSYEQYF,TGTGCCAGCAGTTACACCATGACAGGATCCTACGAGCAGTACTTC
TRBJ2-2,TRBD2,-,TRBV20-1,CSASNPLAGEAGELFF,TGCAGTGCTAGTAACCCGCTAGCGGGGGAGGCGGGGGAGCTGTTTTTT
TRBJ1-2,-,-,TRBV7-9,CASTPVEGDGYTF,TGTGCCAGCACCCCGGTGGAGGGTGATGGCTACACCTTC
TRBJ2-3,TRBD2,-,TRBV5-1,CASSLAAGVPFSTDTQYF,TGCGCCAGCAGCTTGGCAGCGGGGGTGCCCTTTTCCACAGATACGCAGTATTTT
TRBJ2-1,TRBD2,-,TRBV7-2,CASSFGAGGGSEQFF,TGTGCCAGCAGCTTCGGAGCGGGGGGCGGATCTGAGCAGTTCTTC
TRBJ2-2,-,-,TRBV7-9,CASSGRTTSTGELFF,TGTGCCAGCAGCGGACGGACAACAAGCACCGGGGAGCTGTTTTTT
TRBJ1-2,-,-,TRBV7-2,CASSSLQGPDYGYTF,TGTGCCAGCAGCTCCCTGCAGGGGCCGGACTATGGCTACACCTTC
TRBJ2-1,TRBD1,-,TRBV6-5,CASSHRGSAGNEQFF,TGTGCCAGCAGTCACAGGGGCTCTGCCGGGAATGAGCAGTTCTTC
TRBJ2-3,TRBD1,-,TRBV29-1,CSVRTGRTDTQYF,TGCAGCGTCCGGACAGGGAGGACAGATACGCAGTATTTT
TRBJ1-2,-,-,TRBV3-1/TRBV3-2,CASSLLGVGLYGYTF,TGTGCCAGCAGCCTTCTCGGGGTCGGCCTCTATGGCTACACCTTC
TRBJ2-5,-,-,TRBV6-5,CASSYSSGEGETQYF,TGTGCCAGCAGTTACTCCTCGGGTGAAGGAGAGACCCAGTACTTC
TRBJ2-7,TRBD1,-,TRBV6-5,CASRVAGTGVYEQYF,TGTGCCAGCAGAGTAGCCGGGACAGGGGTCTACGAGCAGTACTTC
TRBJ1-1,TRBD1,-,TRBV6-1,CASSEAGDRGAEAFF,TGTGCCAGCAGTGAAGCGGGGGACAGGGGCGCTGAAGCTTTCTTT
TRBJ2-4,TRBD1,-,TRBV11-2,CASNPRGTGGLGKNIQYF,TGTGCCAGCAATCCCAGGGGGACAGGGGGCTTAGGCAAAAACATTCAGTACTTC
TRBJ1-3,TRBD1,-,TRBV5-6,CASSETGGSGNTIYF,TGTGCCAGCAGCGAGACAGGGGGCTCTGGAAACACCATATATTTT
TRBJ2-1,-,-,TRBV3-1/TRBV3-2,CASSHADYEQFF,TGTGCCAGCAGCCATGCAGATTATGAGCAGTTCTTC
TRBJ2-1,TRBD1,once,TRBV3-1/TRBV3-2,CASSQQGQGFYNEQFF,TGTGCCAGCAGCCAGCAGGGACAGGGTTTTTACAATGAGCAGTTCTTC
TRBJ1-6,-,once,TRBV2,CASSQDRAQSPLHF,TGTGCCAGCAGTCAGGACAGAGCTCAATCCCCCCTCCACTTT
TRBJ2-1,TRBD1,-,TRBV3-1/TRBV3-2,CASSATGAKGNEQFF,TGTGCCAGCAGCGCGACAGGGGCAAAAGGCAATGAGCAGTTCTTC
TRBJ1-2,-,-,TRBV27,CASSWEGNYGYTF,TGTGCCAGCAGTTGGGAGGGTAACTATGGCTACACCTTC
TRBJ1-2,-,-,TRBV30,CAWSVLFQAKTF,TGTGCCTGGAGTGTACTGTTCCAAGCAAAAACCTTC
TRBJ2-1,TRBD1,once,TRBV18,CASSPLRDSWNEQFF,TGTGCCAGCTCACCTCTGAGGGACAGCTGGAATGAGCAGTTCTTC
TRBJ2-1,-,-,TRBV10-1,CASSVGGSYNEQFF,TGCGCCAGCAGTGTAGGGGGCTCCTACAATGAGCAGTTCTTC